A few counts support the clone carrying this TCR beta chain. Its target is not known. The sample is drawn from a study of T cells after yellow fever vaccination. Notes on the study in general: Booster samples showed a return of most primary-vaccination clones (under 98% CD4, approximately 88% CD8).

Germline V gene sequence: CDR1 MNHEY, CDR2 SMNVEV (reference sequence). Trimming cost V 4 bases and J 1 base, with 18 bases left between them. This CDR3 region has 17 residues. In TCRdb, the 5' RACE reads were re-called with MiXCR into one record per CDR3 protein. The table includes about 320,000 distinct CDR3 sequences, 3.5% to 4.5% detected once. Specimen: PBMCs, collected 15 days after the yellow fever booster vaccination. The sequence came from a man aged 18 to 30 who received the YFV17D yellow fever vaccine. V is TRBV27 and J is TRBJ2-3, with D perhaps assigned TRBD1 or TRBD2 (5 bases each). This CDR3 is CASSSLYREGGTDTQYF. The DNA of the CDR3 is TGTGCCAGCAGTTCCCTTTATCGGGAAGGGGGCACAGATACGCAGTATTTT.